These T cell receptor beta chains were read from a single sample in a study of beta chain features in type 1 diabetes. Sequenced by immunoSEQ multiplex PCR; TCRdb stores in-frame clones only, minus some. Of 300,000 or so clones in the sample, 14% were seen once. Input material: naive CD4+ T cells from blood. The source is a man aged 30-40 years with type 1 diabetes. CDR3s include the opening cysteine and the closing phenylalanine or tryptophan. A D gene is named only where the DNA matches it firmly. Only some rows state a clone size, as once, few, many or a class for expanded clones.

>TRBV6-1|few|TRBJ1-4|.
TGTGCCAGCAGGACAACGACAGCTCTAAAACTGTTTTTT
CASRTTTALKLFF
>TRBV12-5|few|TRBJ1-1|.
TGTGCTAGTACGCAGGGGATGAACACTGAAGCTTTCTTT
CASTQGMNTEAFF
>TRBV4-2|few|TRBJ2-2|.
TGTGCCAGCAGCCAAGTTTCGGGAACCGGGGAGCTGTTTTTT
CASSQVSGTGELFF
>TRBV29-1|few|TRBJ1-1|.
TGCAGCGTCGGGACACTACAGAACACTGAAGCTTTCTTT
CSVGTLQNTEAFF
>TRBV14|.|TRBJ2-1|.
TGTGCCAGCAGCCAAGAGTTGCGGAGTGAGCAGTTCTTC
CASSQELRSEQFF
>TRBV19|few|TRBJ2-5|.
TGTGCCAGTAGTATAGACTACCTGTTACAAGAGACCCAGTACTTC
CASSIDYLLQETQYF
>TRBV19|few|TRBJ1-5|TRBD1
TGTGCCAGTAGTATAGGGGACAGGGATAGCAATCAGCCCCAGCATTTT
CASSIGDRDSNQPQHF
>TRBV10-3|.|TRBJ1-1|.
TGTGCCATCAGTGAGCAGGGCCCCGAACTAACTGAAGCTTTCTTT
CAISEQGPELTEAFF
>TRBV7-3|.|TRBJ2-7|TRBD2
TGTGCCAGCAGCGCGGATGGCGGGAGGGCCGCCTACGAGCAGTACTTC
CASSADGGRAAYEQYF
>TRBV25-1|.|TRBJ2-5|TRBD2
TGTGCCAGCAGTGAGGGAAGCGGGAGGGCCGGGGAGACCCAGTACTTC
CASSEGSGRAGETQYF
>TRBV11-3|.|TRBJ2-1|TRBD2
TGTGCCAGCAGCTTAGGTACTAGCGGGTCGGAGCAGTTCTTC
CASSLGTSGSEQFF
>TRBV10-3|few|TRBJ2-7|.
TGTGCCATCGGAACAGTAACCTACGAGCAGTACTTC
CAIGTVTYEQYF
>TRBV7-2|.|TRBJ1-1|.
TGTGCCAGCAGCTTAATGTCCGTGAACACTGAAGCTTTCTTT
CASSLMSVNTEAFF
>TRBV2|.|TRBJ2-5|TRBD1
TGTGCCAGCAAGGACAGGGGAGAGACCCAGTACTTC
CASKDRGETQYF